This T cell receptor (beta chain) was recorded in a study of cytomegalovirus exposure and HLA in healthy donors. Worth noting for this clone: Its antigen is unknown.

Study-level findings and limits: TCR clusters originating in the first cohort tended to co-occur in the 120 validation repertoires, according to a later analysis. CMV antigen specificity of three CMV-associated chains was confirmed in vitro. Among TCR beta chains, those listed as cytomegalovirus-associated numbered approximately 150.

The CDR3 extends over 14 amino acids. Germline-derived CDR1 and CDR2 are SGHVS and FQNEAQ. V was pared by 2 bases and J by 0 bases, with 8 bases between. Sequenced by immunoSEQ multiplex PCR; TCRdb stores in-frame clones only, minus some. The sample shows 150,000 to 200,000 clones, 80% to 85% of them seen only once. The chain joins TRBV7-8 to TRBJ2-7; D call uncertain. The sequence was collected from a woman under 40 in good health and CMV-seronegative. Specimen: PBMCs. The CDR3 nucleotides are TGTGCCAGCAGCTTACTCGAGAGCTCCTACGAGCAGTACTTC. It encodes CASSLLESSYEQYF.